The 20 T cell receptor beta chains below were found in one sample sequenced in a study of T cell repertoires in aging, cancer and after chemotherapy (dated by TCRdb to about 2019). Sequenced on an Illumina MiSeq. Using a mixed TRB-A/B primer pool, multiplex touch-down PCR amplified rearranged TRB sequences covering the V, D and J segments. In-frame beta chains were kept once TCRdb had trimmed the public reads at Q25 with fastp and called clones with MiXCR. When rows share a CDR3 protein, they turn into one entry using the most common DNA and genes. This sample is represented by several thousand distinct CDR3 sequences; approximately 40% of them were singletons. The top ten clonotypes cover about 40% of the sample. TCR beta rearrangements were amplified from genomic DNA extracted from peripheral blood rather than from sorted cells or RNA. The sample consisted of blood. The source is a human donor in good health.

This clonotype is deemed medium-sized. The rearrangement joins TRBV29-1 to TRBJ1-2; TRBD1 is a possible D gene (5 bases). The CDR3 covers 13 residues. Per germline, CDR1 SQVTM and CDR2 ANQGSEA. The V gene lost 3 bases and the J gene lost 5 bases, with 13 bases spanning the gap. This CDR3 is CSVDAQGRYGYTF. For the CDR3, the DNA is TGCAGCGTTGATGCGCAGGGTCGGTATGGCTACACCTTC.

CDR3 bases: TGCAGTGGTATAGAGTCCCTCAAAGAGACCCAGTACTTC. This gives the protein CSGIESLKETQYF. V usage is TRBV20-1 and J usage is TRBJ2-5; unclear D gene. Germline V gene sequence: CDR1 DFQATT, CDR2 SNEGSKA (reference sequence). V was trimmed by 7 bases and J by 3 bases, leaving 15 bases between them. The length of the CDR3 is 13 residues.

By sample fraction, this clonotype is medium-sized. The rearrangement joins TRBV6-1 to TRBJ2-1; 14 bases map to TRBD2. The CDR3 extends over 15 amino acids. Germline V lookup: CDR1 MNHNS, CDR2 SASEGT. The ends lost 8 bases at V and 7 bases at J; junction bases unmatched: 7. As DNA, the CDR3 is TGTGCCAGCCTGGGACTAGCGGGGGACGGGAATGAGCAGTTCTTC. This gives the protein CASLGLAGDGNEQFF.

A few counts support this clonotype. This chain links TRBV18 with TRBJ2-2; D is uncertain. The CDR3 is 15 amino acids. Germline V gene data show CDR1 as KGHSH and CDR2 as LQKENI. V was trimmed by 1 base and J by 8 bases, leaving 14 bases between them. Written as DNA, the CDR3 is TGTGCCAGCTCACCACTTTTGGCGGCACAAGGGGAGCTGTTTTTT. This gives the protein CASSPLLAAQGELFF.

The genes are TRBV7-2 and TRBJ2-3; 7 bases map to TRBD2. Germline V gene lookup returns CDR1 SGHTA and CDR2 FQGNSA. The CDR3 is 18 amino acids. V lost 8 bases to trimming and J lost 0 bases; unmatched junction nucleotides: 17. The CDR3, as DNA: TGTGCCAGCGGTCTGGGGCTAGCGGCGATCCTTAGCACAGATACGCAGTATTTT. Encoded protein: CASGLGLAAILSTDTQYF. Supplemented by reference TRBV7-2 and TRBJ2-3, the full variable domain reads GAGVSQSPSNKVTEKGKDVELRCDPISGHTALYWYRQSLGQGLEFLIYFQGNSAPDKSGLPSDRFSAERTGGSVSTLTIQRTQQEDSAVYLCASGLGLAAILSTDTQYFGPGTRLTVL.

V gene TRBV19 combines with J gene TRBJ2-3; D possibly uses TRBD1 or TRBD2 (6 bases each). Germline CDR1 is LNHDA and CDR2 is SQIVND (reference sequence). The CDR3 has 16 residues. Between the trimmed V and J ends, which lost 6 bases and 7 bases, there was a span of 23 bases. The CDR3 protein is CASRSHGGRGLNTQYF. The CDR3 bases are TGTGCCAGTAGGTCCCACGGGGGCCGAGGCTTGAATACGCAGTATTTT.

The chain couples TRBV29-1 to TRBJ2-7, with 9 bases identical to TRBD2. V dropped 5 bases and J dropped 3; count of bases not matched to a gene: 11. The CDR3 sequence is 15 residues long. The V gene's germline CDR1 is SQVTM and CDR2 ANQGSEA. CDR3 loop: CSVSIPGLASYEQYF. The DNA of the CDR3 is TGCAGCGTTTCCATACCCGGACTAGCGAGCTACGAGCAGTACTTC.

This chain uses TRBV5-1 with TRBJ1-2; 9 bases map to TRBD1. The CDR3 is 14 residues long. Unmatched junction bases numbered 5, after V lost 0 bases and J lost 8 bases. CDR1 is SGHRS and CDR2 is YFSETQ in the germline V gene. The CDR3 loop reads CASSLGQGVEGYTF. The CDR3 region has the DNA TGCGCCAGCAGCTTGGGACAGGGGGTTGAAGGCTACACCTTC.

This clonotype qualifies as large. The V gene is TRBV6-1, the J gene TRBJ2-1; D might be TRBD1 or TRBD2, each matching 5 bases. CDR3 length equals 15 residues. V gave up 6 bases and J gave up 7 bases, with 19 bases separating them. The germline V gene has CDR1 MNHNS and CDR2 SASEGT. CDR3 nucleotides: TGTGCCAGCAGAAAGGGGTCGGGGTCAGGGAATGAGCAGTTCTTC. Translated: CASRKGSGSGNEQFF.

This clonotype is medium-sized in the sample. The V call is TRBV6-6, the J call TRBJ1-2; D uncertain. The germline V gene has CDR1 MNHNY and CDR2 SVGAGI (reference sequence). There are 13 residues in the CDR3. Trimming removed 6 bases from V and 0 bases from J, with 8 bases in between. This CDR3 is CASSPGTNYGYTF. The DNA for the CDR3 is TGTGCCAGCAGCCCTGGTACTAACTATGGCTACACCTTC.

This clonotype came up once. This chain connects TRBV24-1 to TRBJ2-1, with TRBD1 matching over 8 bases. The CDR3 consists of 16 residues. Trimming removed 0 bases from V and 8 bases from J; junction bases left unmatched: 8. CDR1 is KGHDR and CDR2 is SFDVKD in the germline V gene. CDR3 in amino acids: CATSDLSDRGRHEQFF. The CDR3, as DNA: TGTGCCACCAGTGATTTGAGCGACAGGGGCCGGCATGAGCAGTTCTTC.

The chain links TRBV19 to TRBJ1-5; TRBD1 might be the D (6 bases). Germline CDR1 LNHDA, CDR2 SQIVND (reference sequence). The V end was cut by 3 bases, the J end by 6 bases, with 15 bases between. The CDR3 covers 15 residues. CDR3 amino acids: CASSMGTLSLQPQHF. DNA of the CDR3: TGTGCCAGTAGTATGGGGACACTAAGCCTTCAGCCCCAGCATTTT. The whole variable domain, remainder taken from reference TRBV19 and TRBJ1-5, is DGGITQSPKYLFRKEGQNVTLSCEQNLNHDAMYWYRQDPGQGLRLIYYSQIVNDFQKGDIAEGYSVSREKKESFPLTVTSAQKNPTAFYLCASSMGTLSLQPQHFGDGTRLSIL.

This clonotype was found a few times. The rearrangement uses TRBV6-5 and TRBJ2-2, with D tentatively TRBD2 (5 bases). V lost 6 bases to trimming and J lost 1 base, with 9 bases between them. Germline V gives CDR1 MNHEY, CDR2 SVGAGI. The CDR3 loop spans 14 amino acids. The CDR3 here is CASSRGLNTGELFF. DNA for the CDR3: TGTGCCAGCAGCCGCGGACTGAACACCGGGGAGCTGTTTTTT.

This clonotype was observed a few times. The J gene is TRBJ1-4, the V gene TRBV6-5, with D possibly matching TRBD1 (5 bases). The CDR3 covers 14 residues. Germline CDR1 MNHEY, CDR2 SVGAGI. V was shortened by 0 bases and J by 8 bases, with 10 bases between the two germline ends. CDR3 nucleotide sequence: TGTGCCAGCAGTTACTCGGGATCAGGGGAAAAACTGTTTTTT. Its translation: CASSYSGSGEKLFF.

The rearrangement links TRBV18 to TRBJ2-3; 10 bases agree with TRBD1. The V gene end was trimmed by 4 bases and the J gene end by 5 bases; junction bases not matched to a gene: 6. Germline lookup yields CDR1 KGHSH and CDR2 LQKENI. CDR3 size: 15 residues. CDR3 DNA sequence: TGTGCCAGCTCACAAGACAGGGGGCAAGGAGATACGCAGTATTTT. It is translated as CASSQDRGQGDTQYF.

The CDR3 bases are TGTGCCAGCAGCCCGGTCACAGATACGCAGTATTTT. This codes for CASSPVTDTQYF. The chain recombines TRBV7-2 with TRBJ2-3; D not resolved. Germline V gene data show CDR1 as SGHTA and CDR2 as FQGNSA. Trimming left V 5 bases short and J 2 bases short, with 5 bases between. The CDR3 covers 12 residues.

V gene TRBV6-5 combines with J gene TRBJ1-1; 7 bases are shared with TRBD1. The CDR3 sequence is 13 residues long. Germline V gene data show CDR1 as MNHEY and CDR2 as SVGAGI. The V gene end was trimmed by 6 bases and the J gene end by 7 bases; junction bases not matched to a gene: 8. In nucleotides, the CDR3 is TGTGCCAGCAGAAGAGACAGGGAGCGTGAAGCTTTCTTT. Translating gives CASRRDREREAFF.

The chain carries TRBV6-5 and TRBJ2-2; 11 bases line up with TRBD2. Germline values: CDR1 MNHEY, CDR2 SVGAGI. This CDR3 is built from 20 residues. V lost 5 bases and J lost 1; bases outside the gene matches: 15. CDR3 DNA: TGTGCCAGCAGTCACCCCCTGGTCCTAGCGGGAGGCTGGAACACCGGGGAGCTGTTTTTT. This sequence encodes CASSHPLVLAGGWNTGELFF.

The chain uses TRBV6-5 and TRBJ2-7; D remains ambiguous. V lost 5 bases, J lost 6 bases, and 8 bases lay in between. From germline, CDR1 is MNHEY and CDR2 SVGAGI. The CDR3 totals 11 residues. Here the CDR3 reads CASSQGSEQYF. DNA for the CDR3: TGTGCCAGCAGTCAAGGATCCGAGCAGTACTTC.

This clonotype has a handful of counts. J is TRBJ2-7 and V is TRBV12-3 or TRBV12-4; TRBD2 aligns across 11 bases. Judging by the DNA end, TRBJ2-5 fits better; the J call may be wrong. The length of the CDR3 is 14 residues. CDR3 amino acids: CASGLAGGQETQYF. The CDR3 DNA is TGTGCCAGCGGGTTAGCGGGAGGGCAAGAGACCCAGTACTTC.